Included here is one TCR beta chain sequence, with context. The target of this receptor is not known. Base qualities are not provided; no much larger clone lies one nucleotide away. V loses 4 bases of germline sequence and J loses 0 bases, and the interval between the two ends is 8 bases. The CDR3 covers 14 residues, taking in both the cysteine and the phenylalanine. The CDR3 DNA has 42 bases and is translated from base 1. The germline V gene yields MDHEN for CDR1 and SYDVKM for CDR2. The cohort consisted of hundreds of healthy bone marrow donors. Cohort members were all nominally healthy when sampled, although unrecorded immune exposures were likely present. The donor tested CMV seropositive, placing the donor among the 289 seropositive members of the cohort. A peripheral blood sample was provided by each donor, and peripheral blood mononuclear cells were used for TCR beta sequencing. Genomic DNA extraction from the blood cell samples was performed with the Qiagen DNeasy Blood Extraction Kit.

Library creation used the immunoSEQ multiplex PCR assay. For the multiplex PCR, a mixture combining 60 forward primers for TCR Vbeta segments and 13 reverse primers for TCR Jbeta segments was used. The CDR3 region of rearranged TCR beta genes was amplified from genomic DNA by a multiplex PCR assay. On the Illumina HiSeq System, the amplified TCR beta libraries were sequenced as 87-base-pair reads. The original pipeline was this. A later analysis tallied tens of millions of unique TCR beta chains across the 700 or so repertoires, and about 12 million of those chains were shared by two or more donors. Raw reads were error-corrected and collapsed into unique sequences with a nearest-neighbor algorithm that merged closely related sequences to remove PCR and sequencing errors. Alignment of CDR3 sequences to IMGT reference sequences was used to assign V, D and J gene segments. For a sequence to be retained, a match of at least six nucleotides was required to both a V gene segment and a J gene segment. A rearrangement was called productive if the CDR3 had no stop codons and remained in frame with V and J, and every other rearrangement was called non-productive. Following IMGT convention, CDR3 was defined as the stretch from the second conserved V-encoded cysteine to the conserved J-encoded phenylalanine. The earlier analysis of roughly 590 of the donors excluded sequences that lacked an unambiguous match to a single V gene segment. In an earlier analysis of 587 of the donors, V segments were called functional above 56.7% productive rearrangements and were called segregating when the between-donor standard deviation exceeded 5%. A statistical classification framework was built for diagnosing cytomegalovirus status from the catalog of TCR beta chain sequences. In a later analysis, TCR nucleotide sequences were compared against IMGT/GENE-DB human TR gene sequences so that V and J genes could be assigned. Using the TCRdist pipeline, a later analysis assigned CDR3 sequences along with most-parsimonious VDJ recombination scenarios. A later analysis defined each TCR beta chain by its CDR3 amino acid sequence plus V-gene family, and excluded reads lacking a unique V-gene family. As a way to deal with suspected cross-contamination and a sequencing artifact, a later analysis dropped hundreds of nucleotide sequences that were highly shared and had low generation probability. For each public chain, a later analysis derived a clonal expansion index from normalized ranks of inferred template counts within each repertoire. A later analysis computed generation probabilities with a VDJ recombination model fitted to out-of-frame rearrangements, and checked the results against IGoR. In a later analysis, TCR-TCR, TCR-HLA and TCR-CMV co-occurrence was scored with hypergeometric tests, and a repertoire-size bias correction was applied to TCR pairs. False discovery rates were estimated in a later analysis by permuting HLA or CMV assignments 20 times. In a later analysis, co-occurring TCRs were grouped using DBSCAN, with TCRdist sequence similarity added in when clustering inside HLA-allele-positive subsets. Repertoires with fewer than 30,000 or more than 120,000 public chains were left out of co-occurrence clustering, as were about 5 repertoires with anomalous nucleotide sharing. TCRdb obtained this table from immuneACCESS and retained in-frame rearrangements with V and J assigned. These tables miss some clones; where compared with another copy, unresolved V genes account for less than half of the shortfall, and the remainder is unexplained. V and J calls plus clone size are reproduced from that table; the DNA served to infer D and trimming. In all, the sample holds over 150,000 clones, and roughly 80% of those were seen once. 6% to 7.5% of the sample rests with the top ten.

The data originate from a study of cytomegalovirus exposure and HLA in healthy donors listed by TCRdb under 2017. For the wider study: An earlier analysis of fewer than 750 of the donors reported approximately 300 Gb of sequence data and 95 million to 130 million unique TCR beta sequences obtained from around 180 million T cells. In addition to the first cohort of around 670 subjects, a separate validation cohort of 130 or so different subjects was used. On average, roughly 240,000 unique TCR beta nucleotide sequences were sequenced per donor among about 400 genotyped donors of the cohort, with roughly 18% of those sequences being non-productive. Around 320 gigabases of sequencing data and tens of millions of unique TCR sequences were included in an early release covering about 700 HLA-typed donors. In a later genetic analysis, genome-wide SNP genotypes for 398 of the 666 donors were used, and that subset was treated as a discovery cohort. The aim of the study was to test whether cataloging public T cell receptors could identify signatures of past pathogen exposure. HLA typing included class I and class II loci at four-digit resolution. The study combined high-throughput TCR immunosequencing, statistical association of individual TCRs with disease status, and machine learning to predict cytomegalovirus infection status. To study patterns of TCR occurrence, a later analysis re-analyzed previously published TCR beta repertoires from around 670 donors and added high-resolution HLA genotyping. An earlier analysis of more than 450 of the donors used high-throughput TCR beta sequencing to judge whether each TCR beta V gene segment behaved as functional or pseudogenic. The genetic ancestry cluster associated with self-reported Caucasian donors included roughly 84% of the roughly 390 genotyped donors. Using immunosequencing, the study profiled T cell repertoires from 666 subjects and related those repertoires to cytomegalovirus serostatus. The later analysis used no new phenotypic data to find candidate immune exposures, relying instead on TCR beta sequences and their occurrence across donors. Typing coverage differed by locus: A, B, C, DRB1 and DQB1 were typed in about 629-630 donors, DQA1 in roughly 510, DPA1 in over 600, and DPB1 in around 440. Because of strong linkage in the cohort, roughly five DR-DQ haplotypes were treated as single units for association and clustering. Donor age, sex, ethnicity and CMV serostatus were collected together with the repertoire data. All discovery cohort repertoires had been generated on a single sequencing platform. Overall study outcomes, separate from this receptor: The presence/absence analyses assumed that sequencing depth was roughly uniform across donors, and that assumption may not be true. The only immune exposure information available for the cohort was CMV serostatus. Assigning TCR associations to individual alleles was difficult when HLA alleles, especially DR and DQ, strongly co-occurred. A further reported finding was that TCR beta sequences accurately predicted the HLA-A and HLA-B alleles for most subjects in the first cohort. In this cohort, only TCR beta chains were sequenced, and detectable features were limited by the absence of alpha or paired-chain data. According to a later analysis, most CMV-associated TCR beta chains appeared to be HLA-restricted, and the HLA associations seemed to be driven largely by CMV exposure. Three of the identified cytomegalovirus-associated TCR beta chains were confirmed in vitro to be specific for cytomegalovirus antigens. In a later genetic analysis, a missense DCLRE1C variant was associated with V-gene and J-gene trimming of TCR beta chains, and the association was replicated in an independent cohort. Some IMGT-functional V segments, including TRBV6-2 and TRBV6-3, could not be told apart with the 87-base-pair reads, so those segments were excluded. Because counts were too low, 15 or so rarely observed V segments, including chromosome 9 orphons, were excluded from the earlier analysis of 500 to 700 of the donors. A group of highly shared sequence variants was considered likely to be a technical artifact of the sequencing pipeline. Across donors, most TCR sequences were observed very rarely, whereas some public TCRs were present in many individuals. In a later analysis, around 17,000 TCR beta sequences were associated with specific HLA alleles at a false discovery rate of 0.05. Because HLA typing was missing for some donors at each locus, association tests included only the typed subset. The classifier was reported to diagnose cytomegalovirus status with high specificity and sensitivity in both the original cohort and the validation cohort. A later analysis reported that several top co-occurrence clusters appeared linked to parvovirus B19, influenza, CMV and Epstein-Barr virus. In a later analysis, HLA-associated TCR beta chains showed more clonal expansion and lower generation probabilities than non-associated chains that were equally common. In the study, some 180 TCR beta chains were listed as associated with cytomegalovirus. Compared with the approximately 670-donor mean, donors in an Asian-associated ancestry cluster had fewer N-insertions in productive TCRs, according to a later genetic analysis. In a later analysis, TCR association rates were found to vary across HLA loci, with the most associated TCRs seen for DRB1 alleles and the fewest for HLA-C alleles. The authors suggested that the approach could potentially be extended to other disease states and immunological phenotypes. Correlated functional status among segregating V segments might reflect linkage disequilibrium, but an unknown experimental factor could not be ruled out. Broadly in line with IMGT annotations, most TCR beta V segments showed up in productive rearrangements about 90% or about 30% of the time in an earlier analysis of a few hundred of the donors.

The sequence was obtained from a man aged 25 to 40 in good health and CMV-seropositive. Sequencing used PBMCs. The chain is made from TRBV28 and TRBJ2-3; TRBD2 could be the D gene, as 6 bases match. The nucleotide sequence is given as TGTGCCAGCAGTTCGAGCGGGAGCACAGATACGCAGTATTTT. This yields the protein CASSSSGSTDTQYF.